This TCR beta chain is from a study of blood T cell repertoires in COVID-19. Across the study: Some COVID-19 samples were acute and others convalescent; all came from the United States, Italy and Spain. PBMCs, B-cell-depleted T cells, or T cells were the source of the cDNA or gDNA that made up the material.

Original methodology: Scientists estimated how many nucleated cells there were by amplifying reference gene primers. Assay used: immunoSEQ multiplex PCR; TCRdb lists only in-frame clones, some missing. The V and J calls and clone size come from that table; D and trimming were worked out from the DNA. The sample holds about 72,000 clones, around 93% seen once. This clone is a singleton in its sample. The V segment lost 4 bases and the J segment 4 bases; nucleotides outside the gene matches: 7. The V gene's germline CDR1 is SGHRS and CDR2 YFSETQ. This CDR3 contains 14 residues. The sample taken for sequencing was peripheral blood. This TCR was sampled from a woman in her sixties with active COVID-19. V and J are TRBV5-1 and TRBJ1-1, with 7 bases that match TRBD1. CDR3 loop: CASSPRDRPTEAFF. The CDR3 nucleotides are TGCGCCAGCAGCCCCCGGGACAGACCCACTGAAGCTTTCTTT.